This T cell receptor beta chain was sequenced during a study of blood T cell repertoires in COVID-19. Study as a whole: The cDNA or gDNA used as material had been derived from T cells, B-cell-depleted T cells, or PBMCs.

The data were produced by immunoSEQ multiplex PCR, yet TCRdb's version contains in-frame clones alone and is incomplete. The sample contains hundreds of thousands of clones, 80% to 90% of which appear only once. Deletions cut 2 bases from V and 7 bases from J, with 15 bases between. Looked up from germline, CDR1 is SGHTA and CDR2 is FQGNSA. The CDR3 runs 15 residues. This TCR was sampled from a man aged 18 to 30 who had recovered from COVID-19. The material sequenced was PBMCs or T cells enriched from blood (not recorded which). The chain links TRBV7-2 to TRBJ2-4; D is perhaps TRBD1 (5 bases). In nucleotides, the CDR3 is TGTGCCAGCAGCTTAACCTGGTCCAGACAGAACATTCAGTACTTC. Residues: CASSLTWSRQNIQYF.